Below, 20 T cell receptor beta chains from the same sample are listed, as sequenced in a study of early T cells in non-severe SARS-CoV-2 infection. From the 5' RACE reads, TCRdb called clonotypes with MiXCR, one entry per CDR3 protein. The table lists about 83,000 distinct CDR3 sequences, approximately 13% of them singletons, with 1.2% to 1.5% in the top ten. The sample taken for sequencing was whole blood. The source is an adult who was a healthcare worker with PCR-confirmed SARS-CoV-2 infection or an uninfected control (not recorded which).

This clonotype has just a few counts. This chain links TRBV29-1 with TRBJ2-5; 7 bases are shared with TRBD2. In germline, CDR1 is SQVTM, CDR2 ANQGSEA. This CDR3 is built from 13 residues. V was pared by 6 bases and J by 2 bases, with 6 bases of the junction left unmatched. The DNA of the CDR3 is TGCAGCGTCTTCCCCGGGGGGCAAGAGACCCAGTACTTC. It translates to CSVFPGGQETQYF.

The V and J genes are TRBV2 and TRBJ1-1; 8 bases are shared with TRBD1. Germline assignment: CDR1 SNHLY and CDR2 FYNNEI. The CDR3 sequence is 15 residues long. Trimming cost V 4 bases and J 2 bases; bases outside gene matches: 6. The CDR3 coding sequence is TGTGCCAGCAGTGTCCCCAGGGGGCTAAACACTGAAGCTTTCTTT. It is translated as CASSVPRGLNTEAFF.

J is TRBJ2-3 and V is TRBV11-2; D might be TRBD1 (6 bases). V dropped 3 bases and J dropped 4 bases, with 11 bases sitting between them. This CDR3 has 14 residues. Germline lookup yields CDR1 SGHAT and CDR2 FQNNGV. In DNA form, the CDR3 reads TGTGCCAGCAGCTTTAGGGGGATGGCAGATACGCAGTATTTT. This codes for CASSFRGMADTQYF.

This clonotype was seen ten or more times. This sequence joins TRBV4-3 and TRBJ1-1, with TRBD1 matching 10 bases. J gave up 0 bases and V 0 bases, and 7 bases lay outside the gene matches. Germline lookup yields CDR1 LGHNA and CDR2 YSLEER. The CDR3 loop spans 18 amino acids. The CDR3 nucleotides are TGCGCCAGCAGCCAAGAGGGACAGGGGTACACCATGAACACTGAAGCTTTCTTT. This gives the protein CASSQEGQGYTMNTEAFF.

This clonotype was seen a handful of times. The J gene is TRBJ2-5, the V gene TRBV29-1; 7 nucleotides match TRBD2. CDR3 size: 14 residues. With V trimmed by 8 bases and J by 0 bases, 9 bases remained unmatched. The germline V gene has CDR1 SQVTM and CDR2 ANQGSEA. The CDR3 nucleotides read TGCAGCCCCAGACTGGGGGGGTACCAAGAGACCCAGTACTTC. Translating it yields CSPRLGGYQETQYF.

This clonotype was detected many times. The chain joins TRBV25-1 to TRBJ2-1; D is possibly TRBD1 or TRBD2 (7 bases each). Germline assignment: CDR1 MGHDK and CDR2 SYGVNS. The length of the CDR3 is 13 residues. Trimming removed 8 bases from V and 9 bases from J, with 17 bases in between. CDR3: CASGPTGRGEQFF. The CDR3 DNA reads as TGTGCCAGCGGCCCGACAGGGAGGGGTGAGCAGTTCTTC. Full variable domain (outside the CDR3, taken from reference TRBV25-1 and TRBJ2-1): EADIYQTPRYLVIGTGKKITLECSQTMGHDKMYWYQQDPGMELHLIHYSYGVNSTEKGDLSSESTVSRIRTEHFPLTLESARPSHTSQYLCASGPTGRGEQFFGPGTRLTVL.

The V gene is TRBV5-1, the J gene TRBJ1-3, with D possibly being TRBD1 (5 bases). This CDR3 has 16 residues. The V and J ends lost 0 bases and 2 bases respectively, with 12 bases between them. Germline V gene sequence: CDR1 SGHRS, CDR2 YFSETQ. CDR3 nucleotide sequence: TGCGCCAGCAGCTTGGATCAGGGAGGAACTGGAAACACCATATATTTT. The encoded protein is CASSLDQGGTGNTIYF. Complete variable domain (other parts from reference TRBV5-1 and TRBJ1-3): KAGVTQTPRYLIKTRGQQVTLSCSPISGHRSVSWYQQTPGQGLQFLFEYFSETQRNKGNFPGRFSGRQFSNSRSEMNVSTLELGDSALYLCASSLDQGGTGNTIYFGEGSWLTVV.

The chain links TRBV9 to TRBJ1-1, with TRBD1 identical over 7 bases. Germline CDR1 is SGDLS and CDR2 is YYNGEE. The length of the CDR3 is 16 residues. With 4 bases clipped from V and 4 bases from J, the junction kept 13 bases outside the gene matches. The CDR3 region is CASSPTGRLVSTEAFF. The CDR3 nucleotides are TGTGCCAGCAGCCCGACAGGGCGTCTTGTGAGCACTGAAGCTTTCTTT.

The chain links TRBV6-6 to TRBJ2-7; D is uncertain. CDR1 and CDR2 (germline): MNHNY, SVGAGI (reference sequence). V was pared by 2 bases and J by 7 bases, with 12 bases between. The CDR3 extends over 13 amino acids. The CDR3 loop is CASSYIELGEQYF. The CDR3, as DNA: TGTGCCAGCAGTTACATCGAACTGGGGGAGCAGTACTTC.

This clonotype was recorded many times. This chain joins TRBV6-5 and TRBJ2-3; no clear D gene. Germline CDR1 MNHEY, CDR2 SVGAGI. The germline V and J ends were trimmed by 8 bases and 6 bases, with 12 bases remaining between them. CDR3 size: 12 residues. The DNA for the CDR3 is TGTGCCAGCGCAGAAGGCAGCGATACGCAGTATTTT. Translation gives CASAEGSDTQYF.

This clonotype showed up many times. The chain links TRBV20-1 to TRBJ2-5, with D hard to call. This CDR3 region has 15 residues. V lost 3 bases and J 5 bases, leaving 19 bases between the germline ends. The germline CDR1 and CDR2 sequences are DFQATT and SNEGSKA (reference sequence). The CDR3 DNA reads TGCAGTGCTAGGGCGAGTAGCCGGGTGGAGGAGACCCAGTACTTC. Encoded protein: CSARASSRVEETQYF.

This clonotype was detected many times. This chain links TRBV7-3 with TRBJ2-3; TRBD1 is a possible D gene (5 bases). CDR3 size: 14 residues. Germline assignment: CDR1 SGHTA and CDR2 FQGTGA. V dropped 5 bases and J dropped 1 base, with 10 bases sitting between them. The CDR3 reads CASSHQGGTDTQYF. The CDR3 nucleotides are TGTGCCAGCAGCCACCAAGGGGGCACAGATACGCAGTATTTT.

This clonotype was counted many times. CDR3 sequence (DNA): TGTGCCAGCAGTCCCGGGACAGGGGGCTCTTATGTCTATGGCTACACCTTC. It codes for CASSPGTGGSYVYGYTF. The genes are TRBV12-3 or TRBV12-4 and TRBJ1-2; 12 bases align to TRBD1. The CDR3 covers 17 residues. Trimming took 5 bases from V and 4 from J; bases not matched to a gene: 11.

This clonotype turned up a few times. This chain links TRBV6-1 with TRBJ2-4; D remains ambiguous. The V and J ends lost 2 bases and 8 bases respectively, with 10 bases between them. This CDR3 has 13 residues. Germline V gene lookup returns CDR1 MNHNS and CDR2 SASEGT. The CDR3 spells CASSESGRDIQYF. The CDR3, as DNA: TGTGCCAGCAGTGAATCTGGACGGGACATTCAGTACTTC.

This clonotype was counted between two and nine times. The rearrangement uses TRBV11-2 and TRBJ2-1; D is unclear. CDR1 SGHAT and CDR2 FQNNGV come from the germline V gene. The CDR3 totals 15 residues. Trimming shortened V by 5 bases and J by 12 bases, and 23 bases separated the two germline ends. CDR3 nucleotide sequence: TGTGCCAGCAGCCACCCCCAAACCAACAGTCGATGGCAGTTCTTC. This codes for CASSHPQTNSRWQFF.

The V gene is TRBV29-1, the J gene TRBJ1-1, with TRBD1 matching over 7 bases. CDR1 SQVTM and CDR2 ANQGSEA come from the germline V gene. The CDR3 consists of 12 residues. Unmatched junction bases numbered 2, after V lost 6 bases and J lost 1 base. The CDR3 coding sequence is TGCAGCGTACACAGGGGGAACACTGAAGCTTTCTTT. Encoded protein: CSVHRGNTEAFF.

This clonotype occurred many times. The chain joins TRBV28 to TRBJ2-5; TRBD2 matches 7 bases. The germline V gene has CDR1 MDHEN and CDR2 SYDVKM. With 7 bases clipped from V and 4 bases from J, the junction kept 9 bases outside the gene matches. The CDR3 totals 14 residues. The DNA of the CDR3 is TGTGCCAGCACCCCGACTAGCCCATCAGAGACCCAGTACTTC. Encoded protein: CASTPTSPSETQYF. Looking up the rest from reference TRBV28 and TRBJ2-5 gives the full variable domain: DVKVTQSSRYLVKRTGEKVFLECVQDMDHENMFWYRQDPGLGLRLIYFSYDVKMKEKGDIPEGYSVSREKKERFSLILESASTNQTSMYLCASTPTSPSETQYFGPGTRLLVL.

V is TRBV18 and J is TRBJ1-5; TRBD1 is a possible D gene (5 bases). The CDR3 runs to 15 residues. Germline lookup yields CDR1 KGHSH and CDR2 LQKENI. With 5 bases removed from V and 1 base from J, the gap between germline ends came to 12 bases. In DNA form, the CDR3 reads TGTGCCAGCTCAAAGGAGGGGCGAAGCAATCAGCCCCAGCATTTT. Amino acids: CASSKEGRSNQPQHF.

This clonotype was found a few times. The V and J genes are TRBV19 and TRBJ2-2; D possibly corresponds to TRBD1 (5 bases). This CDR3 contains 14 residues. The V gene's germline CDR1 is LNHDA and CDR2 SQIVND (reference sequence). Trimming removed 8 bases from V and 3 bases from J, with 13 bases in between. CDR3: CASARQFYTGELFF. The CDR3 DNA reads TGTGCCAGTGCGAGACAGTTCTACACCGGGGAGCTGTTTTTT.

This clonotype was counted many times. In nucleotides, the CDR3 is TGTGCCAGCAGTTTACAGAGTTACAATGAGCAGTTCTTC. This encodes CASSLQSYNEQFF. This rearrangement joins TRBV27 to TRBJ2-1; D unclear. CDR3 length equals 13 residues. V lost 2 bases and J lost 4, with 6 bases in between. Germline values: CDR1 MNHEY, CDR2 SMNVEV (reference sequence).